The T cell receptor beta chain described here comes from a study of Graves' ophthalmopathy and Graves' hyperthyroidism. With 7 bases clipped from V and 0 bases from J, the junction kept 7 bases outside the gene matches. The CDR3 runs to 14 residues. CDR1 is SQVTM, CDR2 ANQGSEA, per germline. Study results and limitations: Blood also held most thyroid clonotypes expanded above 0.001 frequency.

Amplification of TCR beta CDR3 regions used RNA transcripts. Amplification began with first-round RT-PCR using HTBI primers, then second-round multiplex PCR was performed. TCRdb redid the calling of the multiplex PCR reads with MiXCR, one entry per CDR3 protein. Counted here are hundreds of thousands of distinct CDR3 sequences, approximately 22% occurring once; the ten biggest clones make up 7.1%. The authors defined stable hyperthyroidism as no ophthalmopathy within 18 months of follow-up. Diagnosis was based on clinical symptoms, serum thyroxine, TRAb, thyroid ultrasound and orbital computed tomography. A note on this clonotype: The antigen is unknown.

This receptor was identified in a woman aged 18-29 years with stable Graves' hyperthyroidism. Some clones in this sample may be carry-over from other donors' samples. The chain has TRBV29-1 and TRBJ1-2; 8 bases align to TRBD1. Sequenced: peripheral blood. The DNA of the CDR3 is TGCAGCGCAACACCACAGGGGGCTAACTATGGCTACACCTTC. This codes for CSATPQGANYGYTF.